The rows below give T cell receptor beta chains drawn from one sample of a study of T cell clonotyping in hematopoietic cell transplantation. The data were produced by immunoSEQ multiplex PCR, yet TCRdb's version contains in-frame clones alone and is incomplete. The profile shows more than 65,000 clones, roughly 93% of them singletons. Input material: peripheral blood mononuclear cells. The source is a man in his fifties in good health. Some clones in this sample may be carry-over from other donors' samples. CDR3s include the opening cysteine and the closing phenylalanine or tryptophan. The order of the fields is J gene, D gene, V gene, clone size, CDR3 DNA, CDR3 protein. The D gene is left open where the match is weak. Size tells how often a clone was seen (once, few, many) or the class of an expanded clone, and some rows leave it out.

TRBJ2-5 | TRBD1 | TRBV7-8 | NA | TGTGCCAGCAGCTTACGGGACAGGGATCAAGAGACCCAGTACTTC | CASSLRDRDQETQYF
TRBJ1-1 | NA | TRBV2 | NA | TGTGCCAGCAGTCCACGTCGGGGATTGGACACTGAAGCTTTCTTT | CASSPRRGLDTEAFF
TRBJ1-5 | TRBD1 | TRBV30 | NA | TGTGCCTGGCTGGACAGGTCCGGTCAGCCCCAGCATTTT | CAWLDRSGQPQHF
TRBJ1-2 | NA | TRBV29-1 | NA | TGCAGCGTTACAGGGTGGTCAGCCTATGGCTACACCTTC | CSVTGWSAYGYTF
TRBJ1-6 | NA | TRBV6-5 | NA | TGTGCCAGTTACCGGGACCTTTATTCACCCCTCCACTTT | CASYRDLYSPLHF
TRBJ2-3 | NA | TRBV11-2 | NA | TGTGCCAGCAGCTTATACCTCACAGATACGCAGTATTTT | CASSLYLTDTQYF
TRBJ2-1 | TRBD1 | TRBV11-2 | NA | TGTGCCAGCAGCTCCGGACAGGGGCGGAATGAGCAGTTCTTC | CASSSGQGRNEQFF
TRBJ1-5 | NA | TRBV6-5 | NA | TGTGCCAGCAGTTCCCGGGCGGGACAGCCCCAGCATTTT | CASSSRAGQPQHF
TRBJ2-7 | NA | TRBV7-8 | NA | TGTGCCAGCAGCCCTCAGGGGAACTTCTACGAGCAGTACTTC | CASSPQGNFYEQYF
TRBJ2-1 | TRBD2 | TRBV7-3 | NA | TGTGCCAGCAGCTTAACGGGAACTAGCGGGAGCTCCTACAATGAGCAGTTCTTC | CASSLTGTSGSSYNEQFF
TRBJ1-2 | NA | TRBV6-5 | NA | TGTGCCAGCAGTTACTCTGACATCTATGGCTACACCTTC | CASSYSDIYGYTF
TRBJ2-7 | NA | TRBV4-1 | once | TGCGCCAGCAGCCGGGGGTCCTACGAGCAGTACTTC | CASSRGSYEQYF
TRBJ2-3 | TRBD2 | TRBV11-3 | NA | TGTGCCAGCAGCTTAGGAATGAGTAGCGGGAGCACAGATACGCAGTATTTT | CASSLGMSSGSTDTQYF
TRBJ2-7 | TRBD1 | TRBV6-1 | few | TGTGCCAGCAGATTAGGACAGGGGGCTTACGAGCAGTACTTC | CASRLGQGAYEQYF
TRBJ1-2 | NA | TRBV28 | NA | TGTGCCAGCAGTTTGGGACGGAGCACATCCTATGGCTACACCTTC | CASSLGRSTSYGYTF
TRBJ2-7 | NA | TRBV4-3 | NA | TGCGCCAGCAGCCAAGATCTACAGCCTTACGAGCAGTACTTC | CASSQDLQPYEQYF
TRBJ2-3 | TRBD2 | TRBV29-1 | few | TGCAGCAGCGGGGGCCGCACAGATACGCAGTATTTT | CSSGGRTDTQYF
TRBJ2-5 | NA | TRBV11-2 | NA | TGTGCCAGCAGCTTAGTGCAAGAGACCCAGTACTTC | CASSLVQETQYF
TRBJ2-7 | TRBD1 | TRBV19 | NA | TGTGCCAGTAGTATGACAGGGGATAGCGTTTATTACGAGCAGTACTTC | CASSMTGDSVYYEQYF
TRBJ2-1 | NA | TRBV7-9 | once | TGTGCCAGCAGCCGCTTGGTCCTACAGGGAGGGATCGATGAGCAGTTCTTC | CASSRLVLQGGIDEQFF
TRBJ2-5 | TRBD1 | TRBV6-4 | NA | TGTGCCAGCAGTGTCCGGGACAGGGGTCAAGAGACCCAGTACTTC | CASSVRDRGQETQYF
TRBJ2-3 | TRBD1 | TRBV10-3 | NA | TGTGCCATCAGTGACCCGACAGGGGTCCCCACAGATACGCAGTATTTT | CAISDPTGVPTDTQYF
TRBJ2-3 | NA | TRBV25-1 | NA | TGTGCCAGCAGTGGGTCAGATACGCAGTATTTT | CASSGSDTQYF
TRBJ1-3 | TRBD1 | TRBV5-4 | NA | TGTGCCAGCAGCGTGGGACAGCCGAACTACTCTGGAAACACCATATATTTT | CASSVGQPNYSGNTIYF
TRBJ2-1 | NA | TRBV28 | NA | TGTGCCAGCAGTTCATCGGGAGACATTTTTCCTAATGAGCAGTTCTTC | CASSSSGDIFPNEQFF
TRBJ1-1 | TRBD1 | TRBV6-1 | NA | TGTGCCAGCAGTTCGACAGGGTATGGTGAAGCTTTCTTT | CASSSTGYGEAFF
TRBJ1-5 | NA | TRBV9 | NA | TGTGCCAGCAGCGTAGGCCCGAATCAGCCCCAGCATTTT | CASSVGPNQPQHF
TRBJ1-5 | NA | TRBV6-5 | NA | TGTGCCAGCAGTTACCCAGGGCAGCCCCAGCATTTT | CASSYPGQPQHF
TRBJ1-2 | NA | TRBV14 | once | TGTGCCAGCAGCCGACCGGGACACAGCTATGGCTACACCTTC | CASSRPGHSYGYTF
TRBJ2-7 | TRBD1 | TRBV27 | NA | TGTGCCAGCAGTCCGGGGACAGGGGACTACGAGCAGTACTTC | CASSPGTGDYEQYF
TRBJ2-1 | TRBD2 | TRBV11-2 | NA | TGTGCCAGCAGTCTCATAGCGGGGACATACAATGAGCAGTTCTTC | CASSLIAGTYNEQFF
TRBJ1-2 | NA | TRBV28 | NA | TGTGCCAGTCGACAGAACTATGGCTACACCTTC | CASRQNYGYTF
TRBJ2-3 | NA | TRBV25-1 | NA | TGTGCCAGCGGCGACCTGGCAGATACGCAGTATTTT | CASGDLADTQYF
TRBJ1-2 | TRBD1 | TRBV28 | once | TGTGCCAGCAGTTTATCAGAGACAGGGGGAGAAAATGGCTACACCTTC | CASSLSETGGENGYTF
TRBJ2-2 | NA | TRBV6-5 | NA | TGTGCCAGCAGTCCCCGGATCGGGGAGCTGTTTTTT | CASSPRIGELFF
TRBJ1-5 | NA | TRBV4-1 | NA | TGCGCCAGCAGCCACAACGGACAGTACAATCAGCCCCAGCATTTT | CASSHNGQYNQPQHF
TRBJ1-2 | NA | TRBV20-1 | once | TGCAGTGCTGACTCGGGGGGCTACACCTTC | CSADSGGYTF
TRBJ1-5 | NA | TRBV2 | NA | TGTGCCAGCAGTGATTCCAGGAATTATCAGCCCCAGCATTTT | CASSDSRNYQPQHF
TRBJ1-1 | NA | TRBV5-5 | NA | TGTGCCAGCAGCTTTTCCCTGAATATGAACACTGAAGCTTTCTTT | CASSFSLNMNTEAFF
TRBJ2-3 | NA | TRBV28 | NA | TGTGCCAGCAGTTATAGGACCAGCACAGATACGCAGTATTTT | CASSYRTSTDTQYF
TRBJ1-2 | NA | TRBV19 | once | TGTGCCAGTAGTACGGGGATCCATGGCTACACCTTC | CASSTGIHGYTF
TRBJ1-4 | TRBD1 | TRBV4-3 | NA | TGCGCCAGCAGCCAGGAGGACAGGTCTTCGGAAAAACTGTTTTTT | CASSQEDRSSEKLFF
TRBJ1-1 | TRBD1 | TRBV11-3 | NA | TGTGCCAGCAGCTTGACAGGGGGCGTAACTGAAGCTTTCTTT | CASSLTGGVTEAFF
TRBJ1-5 | TRBD1 | TRBV5-6 | NA | TGTGCCAGCAGCTTAGGACAGGGTAGCAATCAGCCCCAGCATTTT | CASSLGQGSNQPQHF
TRBJ2-3 | TRBD2 | TRBV30 | NA | TGTGCCTGGAGTGTTGAGGTAGCGGGATGGTCAGATACGCAGTATTTT | CAWSVEVAGWSDTQYF
TRBJ1-2 | TRBD1 | TRBV29-1 | NA | TGCAGCGTCGTCCCGGGACAGGGGGCGGTTTCAGGCTACACCTTC | CSVVPGQGAVSGYTF